The 16 T cell receptor beta chains reported below all come from one sample, sequenced in a study of monozygotic twins with inflammatory bowel disease. TCRdb reprocessed the 5' RACE reads, keeping one entry per CDR3 protein, no DNA. The listing contains fewer than 550,000 distinct CDR3 sequences. Sequencing was performed on blood. The source of these receptors is a human donor with ulcerative colitis or Crohn's disease, or a healthy co-twin of an affected twin (not recorded which).

This chain uses TRBV6-1 with TRBJ2-3; TCRdb proposes TRBD1, but this gene call is untestable without DNA. Germline V gene lookup returns CDR1 MNHNS and CDR2 SASEGT. The CDR3 is 16 residues long. CDR3 in amino acids: CASSKTGRTSTDTQYF.

The chain couples TRBV3-1 to TRBJ2-7; the D call from TCRdb, TRBD1, cannot be confirmed without DNA. This CDR3 has 15 residues. CDR1 is LGHDT, CDR2 YNNKEL, per germline (reference sequence). CDR3 residues: CASSLQVLGSYEQYF.

The CDR3 loop reads CASSVSGGAKDTQYF. This chain links TRBV9 with TRBJ2-3; the D call of TRBD1 rests on TCRdb alone, since no DNA is present to check it. CDR1 and CDR2 (germline): SGDLS, YYNGEE. CDR3 size: 15 residues.

This chain connects TRBV7-2 to TRBJ2-1; TCRdb calls TRBD1, which cannot be checked without DNA. Per the germline V gene, CDR1 is SGHTA and CDR2 is FQGNSA. The CDR3 sequence is 16 residues long. The CDR3 loop is CASSSRGQISYNEQFF.

The V and J genes are TRBV25-1 and TRBJ1-2; the TRBD1 assignment by TCRdb is unverifiable without DNA. Germline values: CDR1 MGHDK, CDR2 SYGVNS. The CDR3 totals 16 residues. The CDR3 here is CASSESETGISYGYTF.

The gene calls are TRBV27 and TRBJ1-2. This CDR3 is 13 amino acids long. Germline CDR1 and CDR2: MNHEY and SMNVEV (reference sequence). The CDR3 protein is CASSHWSEYGYTF.

This sequence joins TRBV19 and TRBJ2-1; TCRdb designates TRBD2, a call that cannot be tested without DNA. This CDR3 has 15 amino acids. Germline V CDR1 and CDR2: LNHDA, SQIVND (reference sequence). CDR3 sequence reads: CASSIGAGAYNEQFF.

The chain is built from TRBV4-1 and TRBJ2-7. The germline V gene has CDR1 MGHRA and CDR2 YSYEKL. The CDR3 has 15 residues. This CDR3 is CASSQDPTGSYEQYF.

This chain links TRBV30 with TRBJ2-7. Germline V CDR1 and CDR2: GTSNPN, SVGIG (reference sequence). This CDR3 contains 14 residues. This chain's CDR3 is CAWSVTLFVGEQYF.

The chain has TRBV5-1 and TRBJ2-3; TCRdb's assignment of TRBD1 cannot be checked, as there is no DNA. This CDR3 is 14 amino acids long. CDR1 SGHRS and CDR2 YFSETQ come from the germline V gene. The CDR3 spells CASSQGQSTDTQYF.

The V call is TRBV7-3, the J call TRBJ2-3; the TCRdb call, TRBD2, lacks DNA for checking. CDR1 is SGHTA and CDR2 is FQGTGA in the germline V gene. The CDR3 contains 15 residues. The CDR3 is CASSRAAGGTDTQYF.

This sequence joins TRBV7-2 and TRBJ1-1; TCRdb reports TRBD1, a call that lacks DNA to check it against. Germline CDR1 SGHTA, CDR2 FQGNSA. CDR3 size: 14 residues. CDR3 amino acids: CASSPGRVNTEAFF.

This chain links TRBV7-6 with TRBJ1-2; without DNA, the TCRdb call of TRBD1 cannot be checked. Germline V gene lookup returns CDR1 SGHVS and CDR2 FNYEAQ. The CDR3 is made up of 16 amino acids. CDR3 loop: CASSSDLGQGTEGYTF.

The rearrangement uses TRBV10-3 and TRBJ2-1; TCRdb's assignment of TRBD2 cannot be checked, as there is no DNA. The CDR3 covers 13 residues. The germline CDR1 and CDR2 sequences are ENHRY and SYGVKD. The CDR3: CAIRPAGDREQFF.

This chain connects TRBV15 to TRBJ2-7; TCRdb proposes TRBD2, but this gene call is untestable without DNA. Germline V gene sequence: CDR1 LNHNV, CDR2 YYDKDF (reference sequence). There are 15 residues in the CDR3. The chain's CDR3 is CATSSRTSGRYEQYF.

This chain connects TRBV11-2 to TRBJ2-5; the D call of TRBD2 rests on TCRdb alone, since no DNA is present to check it. The length of the CDR3 is 18 residues. In germline, CDR1 is SGHAT, CDR2 FQNNGV. CDR3 region: CASSLDEVWASGKETQYF.